This T cell receptor beta chain was captured by sequencing in a study of T cells in Graves' hyperthyroidism and ophthalmopathy. General study results and limits: Ophthalmopathy onset followed model prediction by a median around 6.9 months. The authors' 13 V-J model separated ophthalmopathy from stable hyperthyroidism.

First hyperthyroidism diagnosis is when the blood sample was obtained, before any ophthalmopathy symptoms. RNA transcripts yielded amplified TCR beta CDR3 regions. When the TCR CDR3 underwent first-round RT-PCR, the HTBI primer set was used. TCRdb passed the multiplex PCR reads through MiXCR, listing each CDR3 protein once. The data hold approximately 360,000 distinct CDR3 sequences, with more than 15% observed a single time. V lost 2 bases and J lost 3; bases outside the gene matches: 3. This CDR3 has 13 residues. CDR1 and CDR2 (germline): SQVTM, ANQGSEA. About this clonotype: Antigen: not known.

The V gene is TRBV29-1, the J gene TRBJ1-2, with 7 nucleotides matching TRBD1. Sequencing used blood. The clonotype originates from a woman between 18 and 29 years old with Graves' hyperthyroidism that later progressed to Graves' ophthalmopathy. The CDR3 nucleotides are TGCAGCGTTGAAACGCAGGGGGACTATGGCTACACCTTC. Translated: CSVETQGDYGYTF.